This T cell receptor (beta chain) is drawn from a study of blood T cells in healthy people across ages. Overall study results and limits: Naive T cell percentage strongly correlated with TCR beta diversity.

Only a few counts were recorded for this clonotype. Its antigen is unidentified. A sample-barcoded 5' primer and a J-beta primer mix were used in a second PCR of about 7 to 12 cycles. Using its own MiXCR run on the 5' RACE reads, TCRdb lists one record per CDR3 protein. The table includes about 290,000 distinct CDR3 sequences, 25% to 30% detected once. Trimming removed 1 base at V and 4 bases at J, with 2 bases between. The CDR3 loop spans 12 amino acids. CDR1 is MGHDK, CDR2 SYGVNS, per germline. The chain links TRBV25-1 to TRBJ1-5, with D uncertain. The sample was blood. The origin of this receptor is a woman in her seventies in good health. The CDR3 loop is CASSEFNQPQHF. CDR3 DNA sequence: TGTGCCAGCAGTGAATTTAATCAGCCCCAGCATTTT.